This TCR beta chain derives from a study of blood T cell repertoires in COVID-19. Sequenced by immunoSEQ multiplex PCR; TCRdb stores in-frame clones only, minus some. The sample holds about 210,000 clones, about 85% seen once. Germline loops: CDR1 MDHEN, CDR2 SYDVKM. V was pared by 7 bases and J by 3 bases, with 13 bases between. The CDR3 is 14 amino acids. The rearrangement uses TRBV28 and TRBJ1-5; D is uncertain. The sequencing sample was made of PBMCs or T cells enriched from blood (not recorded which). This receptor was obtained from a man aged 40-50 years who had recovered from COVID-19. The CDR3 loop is CASKKQIFNQPQHF. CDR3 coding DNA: TGTGCCAGCAAAAAACAGATATTCAATCAGCCCCAGCATTTT.